The clone carrying this T cell receptor (beta chain) was counted a few times. Its antigen remains unknown. These data come from a study of T cell responses to AZD1222 COVID-19 vaccine. The study's findings and limits: Vaccination with two AZD1222 doses was followed by a rise in Spike-specific TCR breadth and depth. Just a handful of AZD1222 recipients tested seropositive at baseline. The study reported that nearly half of spike-specific TCRs target unmutated variant regions. Every sample of the repertoires postdated the peak T cell response.

Profiled with immunoSEQ multiplex PCR; TCRdb holds only in-frame clones, not every one. This table holds 150,000 to 200,000 clones, approximately 90% found once. This CDR3 region has 16 residues. Per the germline V gene, CDR1 is SGHTA and CDR2 is FQGNSA. Trimming removed 1 base from V and 10 bases from J, with 22 bases in between. This sequence originates from an adult who received the MenACWY meningococcal vaccine as a control. The starting material was peripheral blood, obtained 28 days after the second dose of the MenACWY control vaccine. This chain uses TRBV7-2 with TRBJ1-1; no clear D. CDR3 region: CASSLGTSASVLPAFF. The CDR3 nucleotides are TGTGCCAGCAGCTTAGGAACTAGCGCTTCCGTCCTGCCAGCTTTCTTT.